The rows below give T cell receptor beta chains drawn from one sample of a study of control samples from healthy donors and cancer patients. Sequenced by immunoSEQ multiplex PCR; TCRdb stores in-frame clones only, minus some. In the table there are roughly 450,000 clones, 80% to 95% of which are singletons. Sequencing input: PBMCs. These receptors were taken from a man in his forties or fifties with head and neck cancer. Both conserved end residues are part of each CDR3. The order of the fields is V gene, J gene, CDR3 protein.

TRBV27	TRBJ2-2	CASSRDPSNTGELFF
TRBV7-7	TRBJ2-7	CASSKTKSYEQYF
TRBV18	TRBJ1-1	CASSPPLGDTEAFF
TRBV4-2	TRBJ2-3	CASSRVVGGTSGGAVTDTQYF
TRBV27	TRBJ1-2	CASSLRPSTNYGYTF
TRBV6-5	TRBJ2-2	CASSYRGPAGELFF
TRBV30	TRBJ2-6	CAWSVSGSSGANVLTF
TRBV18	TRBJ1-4	CASSLRATNEKLFF
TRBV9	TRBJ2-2	CASSGPDGKAGELFF
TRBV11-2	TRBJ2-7	CASSPLGGREQYF
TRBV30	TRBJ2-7	CAWSADLTAYEQYF
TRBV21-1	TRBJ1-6	CASSPGQGRHF
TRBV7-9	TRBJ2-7	CASSLARQPPPYEQYF
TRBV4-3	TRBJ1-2	CASSWGQGAWGYTF
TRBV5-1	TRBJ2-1	CASSLALAGGLGEQFF
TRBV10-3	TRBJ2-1	CATSDGDSYNEQFF
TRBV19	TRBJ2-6	CASSIRDRGYGANVLTF
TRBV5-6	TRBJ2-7	CASSLGAGAYEQYF
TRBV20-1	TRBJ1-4	CSASGTGGATNEKLFF
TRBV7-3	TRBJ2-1	CASSRSLGGVNEQFF
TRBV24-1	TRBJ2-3	CATSHPDRVLGDTQYF
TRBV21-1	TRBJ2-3	CASSKGERQEPLTDTQYF
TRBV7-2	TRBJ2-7	CASSLAPGQGSYEQYF
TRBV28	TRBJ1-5	CASGGNQPQHF
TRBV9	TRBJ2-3	CASSVAPGPSTDTQYF
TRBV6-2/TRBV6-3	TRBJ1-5	CASSYPIDGQGRRNQPQHF
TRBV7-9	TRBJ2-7	CASSLSSGGNRGYEQYF
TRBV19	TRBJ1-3	CASSLVSGNTIYF
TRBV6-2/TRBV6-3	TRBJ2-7	CASSTSGESGEQYF
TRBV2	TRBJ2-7	CASRRTGVTYEQYF
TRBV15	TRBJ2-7	CATSRVGYEQYF
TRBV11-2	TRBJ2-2	CASSLANRVGGELFF
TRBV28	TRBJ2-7	CASSYPPGLGDYEQYF
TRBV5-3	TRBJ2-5	CARRNQQVHKETQYF
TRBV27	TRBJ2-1	CASRRRDRVFF